This paragraph covers one TCR beta chain sequence. Its antigen is not identified. This entry is derived from a study of shared clonotypes between healthy human individuals. In the study's own analysis: From ImmunoSEQ came sequences covering only the junction and carrying no quality scores, so filtering differed. Assay: immunoSEQ multiplex PCR; the TCRdb copy retains only in-frame clones and omits some. V and J calls and clone size are those listed in that table; D and trimming were worked out from the DNA. Of about 680,000 clones listed, around three quarters were seen once; the top ten hold around 1.8%. Study-wide points: A few donors had around 5% of their naive CD4 clonotypes in common. Generation probabilities of non-shared clonotypes were lower (relative to those shared by all four donors).

The V and J ends lost 5 bases and 0 bases, in that order; junction bases with no gene match: 15. Per germline, CDR1 MNHEY and CDR2 SMNVEV (reference sequence). This CDR3 has 18 amino acids. This receptor was identified in a woman under 40 in good health. The sequencing input was memory CD4+ T cells sorted from blood. Documented subset: CD45RA-negative fraction. The rearrangement links TRBV27 to TRBJ2-7; 8 bases match TRBD2. The CDR3 nucleotides read TGTGCCAGCAGTCCAGGGGCTAGCGGGTCCCTTTTCTCCTACGAGCAGTACTTC. Translated, it gives CASSPGASGSLFSYEQYF.